These T cell receptor beta chains were read from a single sample in a study of T cell responses to AZD1222 COVID-19 vaccine. This table comes from immunoSEQ multiplex PCR, and its TCRdb copy is limited to in-frame clones, with some not included. The profile shows roughly 170,000 clones, around 90% of them singletons. This specimen was peripheral blood, taken on day 0 of AZD1222 vaccination. The receptors come from an adult in good health. The CDR3 runs from the conserved cysteine through the conserved F or W. D genes are given only for firm matches. Only part of the rows carry a size: once, few, many, or a class if the clone is expanded.

D	size	V	J	CDR3	DNA
-	-	TRBV30	TRBJ1-5	CAWSVFPGPQHF	TGTGCCTGGAGTGTTTTTCCGGGGCCCCAGCATTTT
-	-	TRBV18	TRBJ1-4	CASSPTLGGPGEKLFF	TGTGCCAGCTCACCGACTCTTGGGGGCCCGGGAGAAAAACTGTTTTTT
TRBD2	-	TRBV25-1	TRBJ2-3	CASSDGWTSGFTDTQYF	TGTGCCAGCAGTGACGGTTGGACTAGCGGGTTTACAGATACGCAGTATTTT
-	-	TRBV18	TRBJ2-2	CASSPLLGENTGELFF	TGTGCCAGCTCACCACTTTTGGGGGAGAACACCGGGGAGCTGTTTTTT
-	-	TRBV11-2	TRBJ1-1	CASSLGRANTEAFF	TGTGCCAGCAGCTTAGGCCGGGCGAACACTGAAGCTTTCTTT
-	-	TRBV10-1	TRBJ2-7	CASSVAGRESYEQYF	TGCGCCAGCAGTGTCGCAGGACGGGAGTCCTACGAGCAGTACTTC
-	-	TRBV3-1/TRBV3-2	TRBJ2-6	CASSQRDGPSGANVLTF	TGTGCCAGCAGCCAACGGGACGGGCCCTCTGGGGCCAACGTCCTGACTTTC
TRBD2	medium-sized	TRBV11-1	TRBJ2-7	CASSPGTNPYEQYF	TGTGCCAGCAGCCCCGGGACTAATCCCTACGAGCAGTACTTC
TRBD1	once	TRBV5-1	TRBJ2-3	CASSVGRDRITDTQYF	TGCGCCAGCAGCGTGGGCCGGGACAGAATCACAGATACGCAGTATTTT
-	-	TRBV5-8	TRBJ1-2	CASSLGTVYGYTF	TGTGCCAGCAGCTTGGGTACAGTCTATGGCTACACCTTC
TRBD2	once	TRBV4-2	TRBJ2-1	CASSPRAGGDYNEQFF	TGTGCCAGCAGCCCCCGAGCGGGAGGGGACTACAATGAGCAGTTCTTC
TRBD2	-	TRBV18	TRBJ2-3	CASSPTPLGGDTDTQYF	TGTGCCAGCTCACCAACCCCACTTGGGGGGGACACAGATACGCAGTATTTT
-	-	TRBV4-3	TRBJ1-2	CASSQDIDRNYGYTF	TGCGCCAGCAGCCAAGATATAGACAGGAACTATGGCTACACCTTC
-	-	TRBV27	TRBJ1-1	CASSFRQANTEAFF	TGTGCCAGCAGTTTCCGGCAGGCGAACACTGAAGCTTTCTTT
-	-	TRBV4-1	TRBJ1-5	CASSQEEGVRSQPQHF	TGCGCCAGCAGCCAAGAGGAGGGGGTGAGATCTCAGCCCCAGCATTTT
-	-	TRBV28	TRBJ1-5	CASSLRGRLQPQHF	TGTGCCAGCAGTTTAAGAGGGCGTCTTCAGCCCCAGCATTTT
TRBD2	-	TRBV5-1	TRBJ2-3	CASSRTSGGNTDTQYF	TGCGCCAGCAGCCGGACTAGCGGGGGGAACACAGATACGCAGTATTTT
TRBD1	-	TRBV15	TRBJ1-1	CATSRERTGDFKTFF	TGTGCCACCAGCAGAGAAAGGACAGGGGATTTTAAGACTTTCTTT
-	-	TRBV6-1	TRBJ1-5	CASSEAFDQPQHF	TGTGCCAGCAGTGAAGCTTTCGATCAGCCCCAGCATTTT
-	once	TRBV24-1	TRBJ1-5	CATSDLQSCWGCNQPQHF	TGTGCCACCAGTGATTTGCAATCCTGTTGGGGATGCAATCAGCCCCAGCATTTT
-	-	TRBV6-5	TRBJ1-1	CASSRVNTEAFF	TGTGCCAGCAGTCGGGTGAACACTGAAGCTTTCTTT
TRBD1	-	TRBV19	TRBJ2-6	CASKSRGTGGAGANVLTF	TGTGCCAGTAAATCCCGGGGGACAGGAGGTGCTGGGGCCAACGTCCTGACTTTC
-	-	TRBV19	TRBJ1-1	CASSMGGSTEAFF	TGTGCCAGTAGTATGGGGGGGTCGACTGAAGCTTTCTTT
TRBD1	-	TRBV5-8	TRBJ2-5	CASSLGGTESETQYF	TGTGCCAGCAGCTTGGGAGGGACAGAAAGCGAGACCCAGTACTTC
TRBD1	-	TRBV30	TRBJ2-7	CAWSGQGNPYF	TGTGCCTGGAGCGGACAGGGGAACCCGTACTTC
-	-	TRBV6-2/TRBV6-3	TRBJ1-1	CASSTPSRSALNTEAFF	TGTGCCAGCAGTACCCCATCCCGTTCTGCACTGAACACTGAAGCTTTCTTT
-	-	TRBV12-3/TRBV12-4	TRBJ1-5	CASQSYSNQPQHF	TGTGCCAGCCAGAGTTATAGCAATCAGCCCCAGCATTTT
TRBD1	-	TRBV5-4	TRBJ1-2	CASSSGTDYGYTF	TGTGCCAGCAGCTCCGGGACAGACTATGGCTACACCTTC
TRBD1	-	TRBV15	TRBJ1-1	CATSRDGTANFEAFF	TGTGCCACCAGCAGAGATGGGACAGCAAACTTTGAAGCTTTCTTT
-	-	TRBV28	TRBJ1-1	CASSLFIGRAPNTEAFF	TGTGCCAGCAGTTTATTTATAGGGCGGGCGCCTAACACTGAAGCTTTCTTT
TRBD1	-	TRBV7-2	TRBJ2-1	CASSYSGTAYNEQFF	TGTGCCAGCAGCTACTCCGGGACAGCATACAATGAGCAGTTCTTC
-	-	TRBV28	TRBJ1-4	CASSLRVREEKLFF	TGTGCCAGCAGTTTGCGCGTGCGGGAAGAAAAACTGTTTTTT
TRBD1	-	TRBV3-1/TRBV3-2	TRBJ1-6	CASSQYGTGQSSPLHF	TGTGCCAGCAGCCAATACGGGACAGGGCAGTCTTCACCCCTCCACTTT
TRBD2	-	TRBV10-1	TRBJ2-1	CASRQGLAGASEQFF	TGCGCCAGCAGACAGGGACTAGCGGGGGCCAGTGAGCAGTTCTTC
TRBD1	-	TRBV2	TRBJ1-2	CASLPGQGATGYTF	TGTGCCAGCCTACCGGGACAGGGGGCTACTGGCTACACCTTC
-	-	TRBV5-1	TRBJ1-2	CASSLLSGQQGGYTF	TGCGCCAGCAGCTTGCTAAGCGGGCAGCAAGGTGGCTACACCTTC
-	-	TRBV2	TRBJ2-1	CASSGPSYNEQFF	TGTGCCAGCAGCGGGCCCTCCTACAATGAGCAGTTCTTC
-	-	TRBV12-3/TRBV12-4	TRBJ2-5	CASSPRGETQYF	TGTGCCAGCAGTCCCCGGGGAGAGACCCAGTACTTC
-	once	TRBV10-1	TRBJ2-1	CASSPSGSPPGEQFF	TGCGCCAGCAGCCCCTCAGGTTCCCCGCCAGGGGAGCAGTTCTTC
-	-	TRBV28	TRBJ2-1	CASLSGSYNEQFF	TGTGCCAGCCTTAGCGGCTCCTACAATGAGCAGTTCTTC
TRBD1	-	TRBV5-1	TRBJ1-5	CASSSGTDENQPQHF	TGCGCCAGCAGCTCAGGGACAGACGAGAATCAGCCCCAGCATTTT
TRBD1	-	TRBV10-3	TRBJ1-2	CAVGTAGLGYGYTF	TGTGCCGTCGGGACAGCTGGATTGGGGTATGGCTACACCTTC
-	-	TRBV7-7	TRBJ2-1	CASSLDNEQFF	TGTGCCAGCAGCTTAGACAATGAGCAGTTCTTC
TRBD1	-	TRBV27	TRBJ2-5	CASRPRTGQETQYF	TGTGCCAGCAGGCCAAGGACAGGCCAAGAGACCCAGTACTTC
-	-	TRBV10-2	TRBJ1-1	CATRILGKGNTEAFF	TGCGCCACACGGATCCTGGGGAAGGGGAACACTGAAGCTTTCTTT
TRBD1	-	TRBV29-1	TRBJ1-2	CSVGDRGIIYGYTF	TGCAGCGTGGGGGACAGGGGGATTATTTATGGCTACACCTTC
-	-	TRBV2	TRBJ2-7	CASSPPYEQYF	TGTGCCAGCAGCCCCCCCTACGAGCAGTACTTC
-	few	TRBV25-1	TRBJ2-2	CASSESAGPNTGELFF	TGTGCCAGCAGTGAGTCGGCAGGGCCGAACACCGGGGAGCTGTTTTTT
-	few	TRBV7-8	TRBJ2-7	CASSLRQGISEQYF	TGTGCCAGCAGCCTACGGCAGGGTATATCGGAGCAGTACTTC
-	-	TRBV6-5	TRBJ1-1	CASSRDTREAFF	TGTGCCAGCAGTCGGGACACCCGTGAAGCTTTCTTT
-	-	TRBV7-8	TRBJ1-3	CASSLRGSGNTIYF	TGTGCCAGCAGCTTAAGAGGGTCTGGAAACACCATATATTTT
-	-	TRBV6-2/TRBV6-3	TRBJ2-3	CASSLTDTQYF	TGTGCCAGCAGTTTGACAGATACGCAGTATTTT
-	-	TRBV6-5	TRBJ1-2	CASSYSLRESRRGYTF	TGTGCCAGCAGTTACAGTTTGCGGGAAAGTCGTAGGGGCTACACCTTC
-	-	TRBV6-2/TRBV6-3	TRBJ2-1	CASSYSSTTNEQFF	TGTGCCAGCAGTTACTCGAGTACTACAAATGAGCAGTTCTTC
-	-	TRBV15	TRBJ1-2	CAPHGDRNYGYTF	TGTGCCCCGCACGGAGACAGGAACTATGGCTACACCTTC
-	-	TRBV28	TRBJ1-5	CASSTGSNQPQHF	TGTGCCAGCAGCACCGGGAGCAATCAGCCCCAGCATTTT
-	-	TRBV27	TRBJ1-4	CASSRRRNEKLFF	TGTGCCAGCAGTCGAAGACGTAATGAAAAACTGTTTTTT
-	-	TRBV2	TRBJ1-5	CASSEGSEYSNQPQHF	TGTGCCAGCAGTGAAGGTTCGGAGTATAGCAATCAGCCCCAGCATTTT
-	-	TRBV29-1	TRBJ1-1	CSVVRQLNTEAFF	TGCAGCGTTGTTCGACAGCTGAACACTGAAGCTTTCTTT
-	few	TRBV9	TRBJ1-1	CASSVDDRQGGQEAFF	TGTGCCAGCAGCGTAGATGATCGGCAAGGAGGACAGGAAGCTTTCTTT